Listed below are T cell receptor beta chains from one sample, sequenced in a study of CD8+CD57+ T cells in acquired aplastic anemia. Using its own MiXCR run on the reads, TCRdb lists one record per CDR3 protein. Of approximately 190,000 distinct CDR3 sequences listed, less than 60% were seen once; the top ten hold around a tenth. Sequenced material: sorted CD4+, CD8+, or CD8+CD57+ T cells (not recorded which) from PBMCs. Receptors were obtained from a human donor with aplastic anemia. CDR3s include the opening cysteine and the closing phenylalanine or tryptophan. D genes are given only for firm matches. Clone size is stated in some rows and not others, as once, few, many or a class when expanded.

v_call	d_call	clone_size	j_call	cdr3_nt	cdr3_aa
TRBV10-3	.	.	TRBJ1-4	TGTGCCATCAGTGGGGGGGAAAAACTGTTTTTT	CAISGGEKLFF
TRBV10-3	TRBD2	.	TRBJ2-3	TGTGCCATCAGGGTAGCGGGGGAAGGCACAGATACGCAGTATTTT	CAIRVAGEGTDTQYF
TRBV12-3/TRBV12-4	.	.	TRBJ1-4	TGTGCCAGCAGTTTAATTGAATCTGAAAAACTGTTTTTT	CASSLIESEKLFF
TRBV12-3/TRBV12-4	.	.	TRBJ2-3	TGTGCCAGCAGTGAACTAGCCCCCACAGATACGCAGTATTTT	CASSELAPTDTQYF
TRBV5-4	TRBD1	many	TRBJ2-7	TGTGCCAGCAGATTACAGGGGGCCTCCTACGAGCAGTACTTC	CASRLQGASYEQYF
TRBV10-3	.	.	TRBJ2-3	TGTGCCATCAGTGAGGGAGGCAGCACAGATACGCAGTATTTT	CAISEGGSTDTQYF
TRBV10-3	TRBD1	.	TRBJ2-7	TGTGCCATCAAAGCGACAGGGGGGTACTACGAGCAGTACTTC	CAIKATGGYYEQYF
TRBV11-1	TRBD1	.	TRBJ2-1	TGTGCCAGTGACCTCCGGGACAGGGGGCGAATTGGGCAGTTCTTC	CASDLRDRGRIGQFF
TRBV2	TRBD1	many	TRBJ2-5	TGTGCCAGCAGTGAGACAGGGAAGGGAGAGACCCAGTACTTC	CASSETGKGETQYF
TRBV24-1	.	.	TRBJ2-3	TGTGCCACCAGTGATCCAAGGACAGCGAGCACAGATACGCAGTATTTT	CATSDPRTASTDTQYF
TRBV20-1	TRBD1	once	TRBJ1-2	TGCAGTGTTGCGAGACAGGGGGAGAGCTACACCTTC	CSVARQGESYTF
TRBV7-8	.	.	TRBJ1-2	TGTGCCAGCAGCTTACAGGGCAGGACGGGCTACACCTTC	CASSLQGRTGYTF
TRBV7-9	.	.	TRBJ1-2	TGTGCCAGCAGTCTGGTGGAATATGGCTACACCTTC	CASSLVEYGYTF
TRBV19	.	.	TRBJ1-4	TGTGCCAGTAGACGAGAGGGGGGAACTAATGAAAAACTGTTTTTT	CASRREGGTNEKLFF
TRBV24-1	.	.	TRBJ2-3	TGTGCCACCAGTGATATTACAGGCGCAGATACGCAGTATTTT	CATSDITGADTQYF
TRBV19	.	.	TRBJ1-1	TGTGCCAGTAGTATAGGGCAGGGAAGGGCTGAAGCTTTCTTT	CASSIGQGRAEAFF
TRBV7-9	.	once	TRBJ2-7	TGTGCCAGCAGCTTAGCGGGACTTTACGAGCAGTACTTC	CASSLAGLYEQYF
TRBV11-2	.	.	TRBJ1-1	TGTGCCATTTCCCTGGGGGATTGGGCCACTGAAGCTTTCTTT	CAISLGDWATEAFF
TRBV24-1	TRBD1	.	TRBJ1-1	TGTGCCACCAGCGGGACAGGGGGTAAGGAGGGTGAAGCTTTCTTT	CATSGTGGKEGEAFF
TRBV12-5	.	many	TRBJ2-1	TGTGCTAGTGGTTTACCCCGATCCGGAGTCAATGAGCAGTTCTTC	CASGLPRSGVNEQFF
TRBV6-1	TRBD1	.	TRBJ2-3	TGTGCCAGCGGTCCCTTAGGACAGGGGGCGACAGATACGCAGTATTTT	CASGPLGQGATDTQYF
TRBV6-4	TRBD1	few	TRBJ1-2	TGTGCCAGCAGACCCGGGACAGGGTATGGCTACACCTTC	CASRPGTGYGYTF
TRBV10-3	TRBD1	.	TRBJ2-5	TGTGCCAGCAGTAGGGACAGGGATCCGCAAGAGACCCAGTACTTC	CASSRDRDPQETQYF
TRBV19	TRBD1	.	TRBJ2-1	TGTGCCAGTAGTAAACGTACGGGACAGGGGACCTACAATGAACAGTTCTTC	CASSKRTGQGTYNEQFF
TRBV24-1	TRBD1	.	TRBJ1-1	TGTGCCACCAGTCCGATCGGCAGGGGGCCCGCTGAAGCTTTCTTT	CATSPIGRGPAEAFF
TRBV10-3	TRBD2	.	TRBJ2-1	TGTGCCACGAGCGGGGACTACAATGAGCAGTTCTTC	CATSGDYNEQFF
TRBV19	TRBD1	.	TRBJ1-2	TGTGCCAGTAGTATGGGGACAGGGGGCGTTGGCTACACCTTC	CASSMGTGGVGYTF
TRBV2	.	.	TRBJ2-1	TGTGCCAGCAGTGATACCTTCTCCTACAATGAGCAGTTCTTC	CASSDTFSYNEQFF
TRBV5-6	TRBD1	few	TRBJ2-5	TGTGCCAGCAGCCGTTTTGGACAGGGGCTTATAGAGACCCAGTACTTC	CASSRFGQGLIETQYF
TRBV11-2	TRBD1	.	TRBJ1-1	TGTGCCAGCAGCTTGACAGGGGGCGCTGAAGCTTTCTTT	CASSLTGGAEAFF
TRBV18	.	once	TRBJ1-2	TGTGCCAGCTCACCCCAGGGTCCAGGTCCTAACTATGGCTACACCTTC	CASSPQGPGPNYGYTF
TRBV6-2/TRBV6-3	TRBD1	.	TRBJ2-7	TGTGCCAGCAGTTACGGGACAGGGAACTCCTACGAGCAGTACTTC	CASSYGTGNSYEQYF
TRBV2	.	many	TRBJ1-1	TGTGCCAGCAGTGGGATCGGGATTTGGGCCACTGAAGCTTTCTTT	CASSGIGIWATEAFF
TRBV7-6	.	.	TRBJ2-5	TGTGCCAGCAGCCAAGATGGGTTTACAGAGACCCAGTACTTC	CASSQDGFTETQYF
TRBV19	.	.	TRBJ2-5	TGTGCTAGATACAGGGCCCGGGAGACCCAGTACTTC	CARYRARETQYF
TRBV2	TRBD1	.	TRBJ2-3	TGTGCCAGCGGCCCAGGGGGCCCTCAAGATACGCAGTATTTT	CASGPGGPQDTQYF
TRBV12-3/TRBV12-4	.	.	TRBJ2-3	TGTGCCAGCAGTTCCGTCTGGGCACCAGATACGCAGTATTTT	CASSSVWAPDTQYF